These 21 T cell receptor beta chains came from one sample sequenced in a study of blood T cells in healthy people across ages. A second about 7 to 12 cycle PCR used barcoded and J-beta primers. TCRdb ran MiXCR on the 5' RACE reads and lists one entry per CDR3 protein. Of more than 1.4 million distinct CDR3 sequences in the sample, 35% to 45% were seen once. Input material: blood. The receptors here all came from a woman between 18 and 29 years old in good health.

V usage is TRBV7-9 and J usage is TRBJ2-7, with no clear D. CDR3 length: 13 amino acids. Trimming cost V 5 bases and J 7 bases, with 15 bases left between them. CDR1 and CDR2 (germline): SEHNR, FQNEAQ (reference sequence). The CDR3, as DNA: TGTGCCAGCAGCCTGGCGGCAGGTCGAGAGCAGTACTTC. This translates into CASSLAAGREQYF.

This clonotype was detected only once. The chain has TRBV20-1 and TRBJ2-1; D could derive from TRBD1 or TRBD2 (5 bases each). V was clipped by 6 bases and J by 6 bases, with 18 bases between them. This CDR3 is built from 14 residues. Germline CDR1 and CDR2: DFQATT and SNEGSKA (reference sequence). Here the CDR3 reads CSAPREGTINEQFF. In DNA, the CDR3 is TGCAGTGCCCCCCGTGAGGGGACCATCAATGAGCAGTTCTTC.

This chain links TRBV6-5 with TRBJ2-5, with 7 bases lining up with TRBD2. The CDR3 runs to 14 residues. Germline assignment: CDR1 MNHEY and CDR2 SVGAGI. J was trimmed by 5 bases and V by 3 bases; bases with no gene match: 6. In DNA form, the CDR3 reads TGTGCCAGCAGTTATGAAGCGGGACGGGAGACCCAGTACTTC. It is translated as CASSYEAGRETQYF.

In the case of this clonotype: The junction shows a germline mismatch at one end, possibly a read error. This chain joins TRBV7-4 and TRBJ2-3; the D is unclear. Germline V CDR1 and CDR2: SGHVT, SQSDAQ. CDR3 length: 15 residues. The CDR3, as DNA: TGTACCAGCAGCTCCCGCTACCGTTCCGGAGATACGCAGTATTTT. It encodes CTSSSRYRSGDTQYF.

This chain uses TRBV24-1 with TRBJ2-2, with a tentative D call TRBD2 (6 bases). V was pared by 10 bases and J by 6 bases, with 11 bases between. Per germline, CDR1 KGHDR and CDR2 SFDVKD. The CDR3 is 12 amino acids. CDR3 bases: TGTGCCACAGCCGGGGGACCCGGGGAGCTGTTTTTT. This sequence encodes CATAGGPGELFF.

The V and J genes are TRBV11-2 and TRBJ2-1; 7 bases line up with TRBD1. Germline V gives CDR1 SGHAT, CDR2 FQNNGV. The CDR3 covers 15 residues. The junction had 10 bases not matched to a gene; V was cut back by 5 bases and J by 6 bases. CDR3 protein: CASSPQGQPSNEQFF. The CDR3 DNA sequence: TGTGCCAGCAGCCCCCAGGGACAGCCATCCAATGAGCAGTTCTTC.

The chain couples TRBV5-4 to TRBJ2-3; D remains unclear. Trimming stripped 3 bases from V and 4 bases from J, with 9 bases between. The CDR3 is 13 residues long. CDR1 and CDR2 from the germline V gene are SGHNT and YYREEE (reference sequence). CDR3 in amino acids: CASSSTPPDTQYF. CDR3 bases: TGTGCCAGCAGCTCTACCCCACCAGATACGCAGTATTTT.

This chain connects TRBV12-3 or TRBV12-4 to TRBJ2-1, with 7 bases fitting TRBD2. J was trimmed by 4 bases and V by 4 bases; bases with no gene match: 10. The CDR3 runs 16 residues. As DNA, the CDR3 is TGTGCCAGCAGTTCCGCAAGCGGGGTGGAATACAATGAGCAGTTCTTC. The encoded protein is CASSSASGVEYNEQFF.

V usage is TRBV5-1 and J usage is TRBJ2-2; D may be TRBD2 (6 bases). CDR3 length: 15 amino acids. V dropped 3 bases and J dropped 3 bases, with 12 bases sitting between them. Germline CDR1 SGHRS, CDR2 YFSETQ. The CDR3 nucleotides are TGCGCCAGCAGCTGGGCGGGATCAGACACCGGGGAGCTGTTTTTT. Amino acids: CASSWAGSDTGELFF.

This clonotype was counted between two and nine times. Germline is not matched at one junction end, which may reflect a read error. The rearrangement uses TRBV3-1 and TRBJ2-6; no definite D call. CDR1 LGHDT and CDR2 YNNKEL come from the germline V gene (reference sequence). The CDR3 runs 15 residues. The CDR3 nucleotides read TGTGCCAGCAGTCAAGGCAAGTCTGGGGCCAACGTCCTGACTTTC. Residues: CASSQGKSGANVLTF.

The rearrangement links TRBV5-1 to TRBJ2-1; 14 nucleotides align to TRBD2. CDR3 length: 21 residues. J was trimmed by 1 base and V by 2 bases; bases with no gene match: 14. Per germline, CDR1 SGHRS and CDR2 YFSETQ. This CDR3 is CASSLDLTGTSGSLSYNEQFF. Written as DNA, the CDR3 is TGCGCCAGCAGCTTAGACTTGACAGGGACTAGCGGGAGTTTATCCTACAATGAGCAGTTCTTC.

The chain combines TRBV6-5 with TRBJ2-7; weak D call: TRBD1 (5 bases). Germline CDR1 and CDR2: MNHEY and SVGAGI. Trimming removed 2 bases at V and 10 bases at J, with 15 bases between. CDR3 size: 13 residues. DNA for the CDR3: TGTGCCAGCAGTTACACCCCAGGGAATCGACAGTACTTC. Protein product: CASSYTPGNRQYF.

This chain uses TRBV5-1 with TRBJ2-3; D may be TRBD1 or TRBD2 (6 bases each). Trimming cost V 5 bases and J 2 bases, with 12 bases left between them. The CDR3 sequence is 14 residues long. Germline V gene data show CDR1 as SGHRS and CDR2 as YFSETQ. CDR3 sequence reads: CASREGQVTDTQYF. CDR3 coding DNA: TGCGCCAGCAGGGAGGGACAAGTCACAGATACGCAGTATTTT.

The CDR3 nucleotides are TGTGCCAGCAGCCAAGACAGTTCCACTGAAGCTTTCTTT. Translating gives CASSQDSSTEAFF. The gene calls are TRBV3-1 and TRBJ1-1; D unclear. Trimming pared 0 bases from V and 4 bases from J, leaving 6 bases between. The length of the CDR3 is 13 residues. Germline values: CDR1 LGHDT, CDR2 YNNKEL (reference sequence).

V gene TRBV6-5 combines with J gene TRBJ2-5; 8 bases align to TRBD1. This CDR3 region has 16 residues. J gave up 11 bases and V 0 bases, and 14 bases lay outside the gene matches. Per the germline V gene, CDR1 is MNHEY and CDR2 is SVGAGI. The CDR3 loop is CASSYSRTGLRSKQYF. The CDR3, as DNA: TGTGCCAGCAGTTACTCGAGGACAGGGCTTAGGTCCAAGCAGTACTTC.

This clonotype occurred a few times. This chain uses TRBV5-4 with TRBJ2-5; weak D call: TRBD2 (5 bases). Germline lookup yields CDR1 SGHNT and CDR2 YYREEE (reference sequence). The germline V and J ends were trimmed by 1 base and 5 bases, with 12 bases remaining between them. The CDR3 has 14 amino acids. The CDR3 spells CASSLRELGETQYF. For the CDR3, the DNA is TGTGCCAGCAGCTTGAGGGAGCTAGGGGAGACCCAGTACTTC.

This clonotype was observed once. The J gene is TRBJ1-4, the V gene TRBV18; D gene ambiguous. The V gene's germline CDR1 is KGHSH and CDR2 LQKENI. The CDR3 consists of 15 residues. Trimming shortened V by 1 base and J by 4 bases, and 10 bases separated the two germline ends. In nucleotides, the CDR3 is TGTGCCAGCTCACCACGCGGGGTGAATAATGAAAAACTGTTTTTT. Protein: CASSPRGVNNEKLFF.

The table lists this clonotype with a count of one. This sequence joins TRBV19 and TRBJ1-5; 8 positions agree with TRBD1. CDR1 and CDR2 (germline): LNHDA, SQIVND (reference sequence). V lost 9 bases to trimming and J lost 2 bases; unmatched junction nucleotides: 6. The CDR3 is 14 amino acids. The CDR3 here is CASREGQGNQPQHF. CDR3 DNA: TGTGCCAGCAGAGAGGGACAGGGCAATCAGCCCCAGCATTTT.

This clonotype was seen a handful of times. V and J are TRBV10-3 and TRBJ2-1; D call uncertain. V lost 2 bases, J lost 10 bases, and 6 bases lay in between. The CDR3 length is 11 residues. Germline V gene lookup returns CDR1 ENHRY and CDR2 SYGVKD. The CDR3 nucleotides are TGTGCCATCAGTGAGGGCCCCGAGCAGTTCTTC. Translating gives CAISEGPEQFF.

The chain is built from TRBV20-1 and TRBJ2-2, with 8 bases that match TRBD1. The CDR3 runs to 15 residues. CDR1 is DFQATT, CDR2 SNEGSKA, per germline (reference sequence). V dropped 0 bases and J dropped 6; count of bases not matched to a gene: 6. The CDR3 is CSARDRKQGAGELFF. CDR3 nucleotides: TGCAGTGCTAGAGATCGGAAACAGGGGGCCGGGGAGCTGTTTTTT.

The V gene is TRBV29-1, the J gene TRBJ2-7, with a possible D match to TRBD1 (6 bases). The CDR3 sequence is 14 residues long. Germline assignment: CDR1 SQVTM and CDR2 ANQGSEA. Between the trimmed V and J ends, which lost 0 bases and 0 bases, there was a span of 9 bases. The CDR3 here is CSVEEQGSSYEQYF. The CDR3 nucleotides read TGCAGCGTTGAAGAGCAGGGGAGCTCCTACGAGCAGTACTTC.